A selection of T cell receptor beta chains follows, all from one sample in a study of CD8 T cells in ankylosing spondylitis. TCRdb reprocessed the 5' RACE reads with MiXCR, giving one entry per CDR3 protein. In the table there are around 150,000 distinct CDR3 sequences, over 10% of which are singletons. The sample taken for sequencing was blood, either unsorted or a sorted T cell fraction (not recorded which). The receptors shown here come from a female donor with ankylosing spondylitis or in good health (not recorded which). Each CDR3 is given with its conserved first and last residue. Fields, in order: CDR3 protein, CDR3 DNA, D gene, V gene, J gene, clone size. The D gene is left open where the match is weak. Clone sizes are given selectively: once, few, many, or a class where the clone is expanded.

CDR3: CASFRQGYTEAFF
DNA: TGCGCCAGCTTCCGACAGGGATACACTGAAGCTTTCTTT
D: TRBD1
V: TRBV5-1
J: TRBJ1-1
size: many

CDR3: CASRGLATTNNEQFF
DNA: TGCGCCAGCCGTGGGCTAGCGACGACCAACAATGAGCAGTTCTTC
D: NA
V: TRBV5-1
J: TRBJ2-1
size: NA

CDR3: CASNPGQGFGAFF
DNA: TGTGCCAGCAACCCGGGACAGGGATTTGGAGCTTTCTTT
D: TRBD1
V: TRBV28
J: TRBJ1-1
size: many

CDR3: CIARWLRAGGLYTDTQYF
DNA: TGCATTGCTAGATGGCTAAGGGCGGGAGGGCTATACACAGATACGCAGTATTTT
D: TRBD2
V: TRBV20-1
J: TRBJ2-3
size: NA

CDR3: CASSQTMGSSGNTIYF
DNA: TGTGCCAGCAGCCAAACAATGGGGAGCTCTGGAAACACCATATATTTT
D: NA
V: TRBV11-2
J: TRBJ1-3
size: many

CDR3: CASSPQGAVGGQPQHF
DNA: TGTGCCAGCAGTCCACAGGGGGCCGTGGGTGGTCAGCCCCAGCATTTT
D: TRBD1
V: TRBV12-3/TRBV12-4
J: TRBJ1-5
size: many

CDR3: CASSQGQANEQFF
DNA: TGTGCCAGCAGCCAAGGACAGGCCAATGAGCAGTTCTTC
D: TRBD1
V: TRBV7-8
J: TRBJ2-1
size: many

CDR3: CASSLYGFHQPQHF
DNA: TGTGCCAGCAGTTTATATGGGTTCCACCAGCCCCAGCATTTT
D: NA
V: TRBV12-3/TRBV12-4
J: TRBJ1-5
size: many

CDR3: CSALGTSGRVDTQYF
DNA: TGCAGTGCCCTCGGGACTAGCGGGAGAGTAGATACGCAGTATTTT
D: TRBD2
V: TRBV20-1
J: TRBJ2-3
size: few

CDR3: CSARALLRASSYNEQFF
DNA: TGCAGTGCTAGAGCACTCCTACGGGCCTCCTCCTACAATGAGCAGTTCTTC
D: NA
V: TRBV20-1
J: TRBJ2-1
size: many

CDR3: CASSLGGQLNQPQHF
DNA: TGTGCCAGCAGTTTAGGGGGTCAGTTAAATCAGCCCCAGCATTTT
D: NA
V: TRBV12-3/TRBV12-4
J: TRBJ1-5
size: few

CDR3: CSATLAEGPETQYF
DNA: TGCAGTGCTACCTTAGCGGAGGGGCCGGAGACCCAGTACTTC
D: NA
V: TRBV20-1
J: TRBJ2-5
size: many

CDR3: CASSPYSLPSSYEQYF
DNA: TGTGCCAGTAGTCCTTACAGCCTACCGAGCTCCTACGAGCAGTACTTC
D: NA
V: TRBV19
J: TRBJ2-7
size: few

CDR3: CATTGSNEQFF
DNA: TGTGCCACCACAGGGTCCAATGAGCAGTTCTTC
D: NA
V: TRBV24-1
J: TRBJ2-1
size: many

CDR3: CAISETGQITDTQYF
DNA: TGTGCCATCAGTGAGACCGGACAGATCACAGATACGCAGTATTTT
D: NA
V: TRBV10-3
J: TRBJ2-3
size: many

CDR3: CASSERRGASVF
DNA: TGTGCCAGCAGTGAACGGAGGGGCGCTTCCGTTTTT
D: NA
V: TRBV6-1
J: TRBJ2-2
size: few

CDR3: CASSLTRPSSYNEQFF
DNA: TGCGCCAGCAGCCTTACTCGCCCCTCATCCTACAATGAGCAGTTCTTC
D: NA
V: TRBV5-1
J: TRBJ2-1
size: many

CDR3: CASSLGTANTGELFF
DNA: TGTGCCAGCAGCTTAGGAACGGCGAACACCGGGGAGCTGTTTTTT
D: NA
V: TRBV7-2
J: TRBJ2-2
size: many

CDR3: CASSPELAPNTGELFF
DNA: TGTGCCAGCTCACCAGAACTAGCGCCCAACACCGGGGAGCTGTTTTTT
D: TRBD2
V: TRBV18
J: TRBJ2-2
size: NA

CDR3: CASSFRTTSDTQYF
DNA: TGTGCCAGCAGCTTTCGGACTACTTCTGATACGCAGTATTTT
D: NA
V: TRBV5-6
J: TRBJ2-3
size: NA

CDR3: CSASERGLGETQYF
DNA: TGCAGTGCTAGCGAGAGGGGTTTAGGAGAGACCCAGTACTTC
D: NA
V: TRBV20-1
J: TRBJ2-5
size: many

CDR3: CSARPMGGANYEQYF
DNA: TGCAGTGCTAGACCGATGGGGGGGGCTAACTACGAGCAGTACTTC
D: NA
V: TRBV20-1
J: TRBJ2-7
size: many

CDR3: CASSLVPTTGTYNEQFF
DNA: TGCGCCAGCAGCTTGGTCCCTACGACAGGGACCTACAATGAGCAGTTCTTC
D: TRBD1
V: TRBV5-1
J: TRBJ2-1
size: many

CDR3: CAWGREGYGYTF
DNA: TGTGCCTGGGGCAGGGAGGGCTATGGCTACACCTTC
D: NA
V: TRBV30
J: TRBJ1-2
size: many

CDR3: CASRWGLLESNQPQHF
DNA: TGTGCCAGCAGGTGGGGACTACTCGAGAGCAATCAGCCCCAGCATTTT
D: NA
V: TRBV12-3/TRBV12-4
J: TRBJ1-5
size: many

CDR3: CSARGTGIDTQYF
DNA: TGCAGTGCTAGAGGGACGGGAATAGATACGCAGTATTTT
D: NA
V: TRBV20-1
J: TRBJ2-3
size: many

CDR3: CASSFDSLAHQETQYF
DNA: TGCGCCAGCAGCTTCGATTCACTAGCGCATCAAGAGACCCAGTACTTC
D: TRBD2
V: TRBV5-1
J: TRBJ2-5
size: many

CDR3: CASRPSRDRVREQYF
DNA: TGCGCCAGCAGACCCTCCCGGGACAGAGTACGCGAGCAGTACTTC
D: TRBD1
V: TRBV5-1
J: TRBJ2-7
size: many

CDR3: CSVGGIWICNYGYTF
DNA: TGCAGCGTTGGGGGAATTTGGATTTGTAACTATGGCTACACCTTC
D: NA
V: TRBV29-1
J: TRBJ1-2
size: many

CDR3: CASSWGPGQGDENIQYF
DNA: TGTGCCAGCAGCTGGGGTCCGGGACAGGGGGATGAAAACATTCAGTACTTC
D: TRBD1
V: TRBV11-2
J: TRBJ2-4
size: many

CDR3: CSAPRAYEQYF
DNA: TGCAGCGCCCCCAGGGCGTACGAGCAGTACTTC
D: NA
V: TRBV20-1
J: TRBJ2-7
size: NA

CDR3: CASSSQILQETQYF
DNA: TGCGCCAGCAGCTCACAGATTCTCCAAGAGACCCAGTACTTC
D: NA
V: TRBV5-1
J: TRBJ2-5
size: many

CDR3: CASSQAGEMNTEAFF
DNA: TGTGCCAGCTCCCAAGCGGGGGAAATGAACACTGAAGCTTTCTTT
D: NA
V: TRBV18
J: TRBJ1-1
size: few

CDR3: CASSPVGHPYEQYF
DNA: TGTGCCAGCTCACCGGTTGGACACCCTTACGAGCAGTACTTC
D: NA
V: TRBV18
J: TRBJ2-7
size: many

CDR3: CASSQGQGKHF
DNA: TGTGCCAGCAGCCAAGGACAGGGGAAGCATTTT
D: TRBD1
V: TRBV14
J: TRBJ1-5
size: many

CDR3: CAISGTAPYGYTF
DNA: TGTGCCATCAGTGGCACAGCCCCCTATGGCTACACCTTC
D: NA
V: TRBV10-3
J: TRBJ1-2
size: many

CDR3: CAVPPKQPNTEAFF
DNA: TGTGCCGTCCCCCCAAAACAGCCGAACACTGAAGCTTTCTTT
D: NA
V: TRBV19
J: TRBJ1-1
size: many

CDR3: CASSFTGPGSYNSPLHF
DNA: TGTGCCAGCAGCTTTACGGGGCCGGGCTCCTATAATTCACCCCTCCACTTT
D: NA
V: TRBV7-8
J: TRBJ1-6
size: NA

CDR3: CASSPPGTASTGELFF
DNA: TGTGCCAGCTCACCCCCCGGGACGGCCAGCACCGGGGAGCTGTTTTTT
D: NA
V: TRBV18
J: TRBJ2-2
size: many

CDR3: CASSLGTSAGELFF
DNA: TGCGCCAGCAGCCTAGGGACTAGCGCCGGGGAGCTGTTTTTT
D: TRBD2
V: TRBV5-1
J: TRBJ2-2
size: many

CDR3: CATRANGGPYNEQFF
DNA: TGTGCCACCCGGGCTAATGGGGGGCCCTACAATGAGCAGTTCTTC
D: NA
V: TRBV3-1
J: TRBJ2-1
size: many

CDR3: CSARDRSGAPHEQYF
DNA: TGCAGTGCTAGAGACCGCAGCGGAGCCCCACACGAGCAGTACTTC
D: NA
V: TRBV20-1
J: TRBJ2-7
size: many

CDR3: CASSPGVTYEQYF
DNA: TGTGCCAGCAGTCCCGGGGTCACCTACGAGCAGTACTTC
D: NA
V: TRBV6-1
J: TRBJ2-7
size: many

CDR3: CASSVGLGNQPQHF
DNA: TGTGCCAGCAGCGTGGGGTTAGGCAATCAGCCCCAGCATTTT
D: NA
V: TRBV9
J: TRBJ1-5
size: many

CDR3: CASTPMREQYF
DNA: TGTGCCAGTACCCCCATGCGTGAGCAGTACTTC
D: NA
V: TRBV19
J: TRBJ2-7
size: few

CDR3: CSVPGLAGETQYF
DNA: TGCAGCGTCCCCGGACTAGCGGGGGAGACCCAGTACTTC
D: TRBD2
V: TRBV29-1
J: TRBJ2-5
size: many

CDR3: CASSPSSHTEAFF
DNA: TGCGCCAGCAGCCCCTCCAGTCATACTGAAGCTTTCTTT
D: NA
V: TRBV4-1
J: TRBJ1-1
size: many

CDR3: CASSSAVALEIYEQYF
DNA: TGTGCCAGCAGCTCAGCGGTGGCTCTAGAGATCTACGAGCAGTACTTC
D: NA
V: TRBV7-6
J: TRBJ2-7
size: many

CDR3: CASSSQISYNEQFF
DNA: TGTGCCAGCAGCTCACAGATCTCCTACAATGAGCAGTTCTTC
D: NA
V: TRBV7-3
J: TRBJ2-1
size: NA

CDR3: CASSSRVEQGAYNEQFF
DNA: TGTGCCAGCAGTTCCCGAGTTGAGCAGGGGGCCTACAATGAGCAGTTCTTC
D: TRBD1
V: TRBV6-2/TRBV6-3
J: TRBJ2-1
size: many

CDR3: CASSGKTSGAPFEQYF
DNA: TGCGCCAGCAGTGGAAAGACTAGCGGGGCCCCCTTCGAGCAGTACTTC
D: TRBD2
V: TRBV10-2
J: TRBJ2-7
size: NA

CDR3: CAISDQGPPRFF
DNA: TGTGCCATCAGTGACCAGGGCCCCCCTCGGTTCTTC
D: NA
V: TRBV10-3
J: TRBJ2-1
size: few